This TCR beta chain was identified during a study of cytomegalovirus exposure and HLA in healthy donors. Amplification used 60 Vbeta primers and 13 Jbeta primers. Libraries were prepared by immunoSEQ multiplex PCR; TCRdb keeps only in-frame clonotypes and omits some of them. The sample lists 90,000 to 140,000 clones, roughly 80% occurring once. Comment on this clone: The target antigen is unknown.

V was clipped by 4 bases and J by 5 bases, with 17 bases between them. Per germline, CDR1 LNHDA and CDR2 SQIVND (reference sequence). This CDR3 has 16 residues. The donors (healthy individuals) were bone marrow donors. Study-wide findings and caveats: Available immune exposure information was restricted to CMV serostatus only. Analysis was carried out at a later point, and it linked a missense DCLRE1C variant to TCR beta V- and J-gene trimming.

Specimen: PBMCs. The TCR sequence derives from a man younger than 45 in good health and CMV-seropositive. The V gene is TRBV19, the J gene TRBJ1-4; no firm D call. DNA for the CDR3: TGTGCCAGTAGTACCGCGGAGGCGGCTGGGAATGAAAAACTGTTTTTT. Its translation: CASSTAEAAGNEKLFF.